A single sample gave rise to the 26 T cell receptor beta chains below, sequenced in a study of identical twins. TCRdb used MiXCR to reprocess the 5' RACE reads, holding one entry per CDR3 protein. The table lists 700,000 or so distinct CDR3 sequences, around 21% of them singletons, with around 4.5% in the top ten. This same sample was also taken into another study, of T cells expressing NK-cell markers.

The sample consisted of PBMCs. Source of these receptors: a woman under 30 in good health.

Only a few counts were recorded for this clonotype. J is TRBJ1-1 and V is TRBV20-1; the D is unclear. CDR3 length equals 13 residues. Germline CDR1 and CDR2: DFQATT and SNEGSKA (reference sequence). Trimming shortened V by 6 bases and J by 0 bases, and 11 bases separated the two germline ends. The CDR3 spells CSAETTMNTEAFF. The DNA for the CDR3 is TGCAGTGCGGAGACAACCATGAACACTGAAGCTTTCTTT.

The table lists this clonotype with a few counts. The J gene is TRBJ2-7, the V gene TRBV20-1; the D is unclear. Germline CDR1 is DFQATT and CDR2 is SNEGSKA (reference sequence). The CDR3 has 14 residues. Trimming removed 5 bases from V and 0 bases from J, with 14 bases in between. CDR3 amino acids: CSASGDIISYEQYF. As DNA, the CDR3 is TGCAGTGCTTCTGGGGATATCATCTCCTACGAGCAGTACTTC.

This chain links TRBV29-1 with TRBJ2-7; 8 nucleotides line up with TRBD1. Unmatched junction bases numbered 7, after V lost 5 bases and J lost 4 bases. This CDR3 contains 13 residues. Germline loops: CDR1 SQVTM, CDR2 ANQGSEA. The CDR3 bases are TGCAGCGTTCCCGGACAGGGTGGGTACGAGCAGTACTTC. Translating it yields CSVPGQGGYEQYF.

This clonotype was counted only a few times. V gene TRBV5-1 combines with J gene TRBJ2-3, with 9 bases that match TRBD1. Germline CDR1 and CDR2: SGHRS and YFSETQ. V lost 4 bases and J lost 4; bases outside the gene matches: 7. CDR3 length: 15 residues. CDR3 bases: TGCGCCAGCAGCCCAACAGGGGGCCGGGCAGATACGCAGTATTTT. Protein: CASSPTGGRADTQYF.

CDR3 sequence reads: CASSRRPGDSNQPQHF. The CDR3 region has the DNA TGTGCCAGCAGCAGGAGACCGGGGGACAGTAATCAGCCCCAGCATTTT. The rearrangement joins TRBV11-2 to TRBJ1-5; 7 nucleotides match TRBD1. Trimming at V came to 5 bases and at J to 4 bases, leaving 11 bases not matched to a gene. The germline V gene encodes CDR1 SGHAT and CDR2 FQNNGV. The CDR3 runs 16 residues.

This clonotype was seen more than once but under ten times. The V and J genes are TRBV10-3 and TRBJ1-5; a possible D gene is TRBD1 (5 bases). V was shortened by 3 bases and J by 3 bases, with 15 bases between the two germline ends. The CDR3 has 16 amino acids. Germline-derived CDR1 and CDR2 are ENHRY and SYGVKD. CDR3 sequence: CAISEWLKGSNQPQHF. The CDR3 DNA follows: TGTGCCATCAGTGAATGGTTGAAGGGGTCCAATCAGCCCCAGCATTTT.

This clonotype occurred many times. The chain carries TRBV19 and TRBJ1-1, with D uncertain. The germline V gene has CDR1 LNHDA and CDR2 SQIVND (reference sequence). The V end lost 5 bases, the J end lost 1 base, and 8 bases lay between the germline ends. The CDR3 covers 13 residues. CDR3 region: CASSLNRNTEAFF. Here the CDR3 DNA reads TGTGCCAGTAGTCTCAACAGGAACACTGAAGCTTTCTTT.

This chain links TRBV5-1 with TRBJ1-2; no clear D gene. The CDR3 length is 14 residues. The V end was cut by 0 bases, the J end by 7 bases, with 13 bases between. Germline V lookup: CDR1 SGHRS, CDR2 YFSETQ. The CDR3 DNA is TGCGCCAGCAGCTTGGGAACAGCGAGTCGTGGCTACACCTTC. Its translation is CASSLGTASRGYTF.

This clonotype was observed many times. The chain has TRBV24-1 and TRBJ2-7, with a tentative D call TRBD1 (6 bases). Germline V gene lookup returns CDR1 KGHDR and CDR2 SFDVKD. Deletions cut 1 base from V and 2 bases from J, with 20 bases between. This CDR3 has 18 residues. Written as DNA, the CDR3 is TGTGCCACCAGTGATTTCCCCTGGACAGACCGAGGAACCTACGAGCAGTACTTC. Its translation is CATSDFPWTDRGTYEQYF.

The chain employs TRBV30 and TRBJ2-7, with a weak D call TRBD2 (6 bases). This CDR3 region has 15 residues. Trimming took off 3 bases at V and 3 bases at J, with 18 bases between the two ends. Germline V lookup: CDR1 GTSNPN, CDR2 SVGIG (reference sequence). The CDR3 reads CAWRRPRGTGYEQYF. The CDR3 DNA is TGTGCCTGGAGGAGACCCCGCGGGACTGGCTACGAGCAGTACTTC.

The sample holds a few counts of this clonotype. CDR3 DNA sequence: TGTGCCAGCAGCTTACATTCCTCTGGCAGACCCTACGAGCAGTACTTC. Translation: CASSLHSSGRPYEQYF. The chain uses TRBV7-2 and TRBJ2-7, with D hard to call. V was trimmed by 2 bases and J by 2 bases, leaving 16 bases between them. The CDR3 has 16 residues. Germline lookup yields CDR1 SGHTA and CDR2 FQGNSA.

V is TRBV20-1 and J is TRBJ1-2; tentatively, D is TRBD1 (6 bases). Germline V gives CDR1 DFQATT, CDR2 SNEGSKA (reference sequence). The CDR3 is 18 amino acids. V was shortened by 6 bases and J by 3 bases, with 29 bases between the two germline ends. The CDR3 reads CSARGGGGKRAWDYGYTF. For the CDR3, the DNA is TGCAGTGCCCGAGGGGGAGGGGGGAAACGAGCGTGGGACTATGGCTACACCTTC.

The V and J genes are TRBV2 and TRBJ2-3, with unresolved D. V gave up 8 bases and J gave up 4 bases, with 13 bases separating them. This CDR3 has 13 amino acids. Germline CDR1 SNHLY, CDR2 FYNNEI. CDR3 loop: CASWHNQADTQYF. The CDR3 region has the DNA TGTGCCAGCTGGCACAACCAGGCAGATACGCAGTATTTT.

The chain employs TRBV12-3 or TRBV12-4 and TRBJ2-2, with no clear D. The ends were cut back, 2 bases at V and 6 bases at J, with 7 bases in the middle. CDR3 length equals 13 residues. CDR3 nucleotide sequence: TGTGCCAGCAGTTTAAATAAGGCCGGGGAGCTGTTTTTT. Translated, it gives CASSLNKAGELFF.

This sequence joins TRBV20-1 and TRBJ2-7, with D perhaps TRBD1 (6 bases). Trimming took 6 bases from V and 4 from J, leaving 16 bases between them. The CDR3 sequence is 13 residues long. CDR1 DFQATT and CDR2 SNEGSKA come from the germline V gene (reference sequence). The CDR3 region is CSATRTVDYEQYF. The CDR3 coding sequence is TGCAGTGCAACCCGGACAGTGGATTACGAGCAGTACTTC.

This clonotype was detected ten times or more. Here the CDR3 reads CASSQDFRLTGYNEQFF. CDR3 sequence (DNA): TGCGCCAGCAGCCAAGATTTTAGGCTTACTGGGTACAATGAGCAGTTCTTC. The chain employs TRBV4-3 and TRBJ2-1; no firm D call. Germline CDR1 LGHNA, CDR2 YSLEER. V was shortened by 0 bases and J by 4 bases, with 16 bases between the two germline ends. CDR3 length equals 17 residues.

The chain recombines TRBV29-1 with TRBJ2-3, with a tentative D call TRBD1 (7 bases). The germline V gene has CDR1 SQVTM and CDR2 ANQGSEA. The CDR3 length is 12 residues. Trimming removed 5 bases at V and 4 bases at J, with 10 bases between. The CDR3 protein is CSVTRGADTQYF. CDR3 in DNA: TGCAGCGTTACCAGGGGGGCAGATACGCAGTATTTT.

The CDR3 DNA sequence: TGCAGTGCTAGAAAACAGGGAACTTCCGGGGAGCTGTTTTTT. Its protein is CSARKQGTSGELFF. The gene calls are TRBV20-1 and TRBJ2-2; a weak D match, TRBD1 (6 bases). The CDR3 extends over 14 amino acids. V lost 2 bases to trimming and J lost 6 bases, with 13 bases between them. CDR1 is DFQATT, CDR2 SNEGSKA, per germline (reference sequence).

This clonotype was seen more than once but under ten times. This chain uses TRBV5-6 with TRBJ2-4, with D perhaps matching TRBD1 (5 bases). The germline gives CDR1 SGHDT, CDR2 YYEEEE. The CDR3 runs 12 residues. V lost 3 bases and J 6 bases, leaving 7 bases between the germline ends. The CDR3 here is CASSSTANIQYF. The DNA of the CDR3 is TGTGCCAGCAGCTCGACAGCAAACATTCAGTACTTC. Supplemented by reference TRBV5-6 and TRBJ2-4, the full variable domain reads DAGVTQSPTHLIKTRGQQVTLRCSPKSGHDTVSWYQQALGQGPQFIFQYYEEEERQRGNFPDRFSGHQFPNYSSELNVNALLLGDSALYLCASSSTANIQYFGAGTRLSVL.

This clonotype was observed a few times. The chain is built from TRBV6-1 and TRBJ2-7, with TRBD2 as a possible D gene (6 bases). V was pared by 4 bases and J by 0 bases, with 13 bases between. The CDR3 covers 15 residues. Germline assignment: CDR1 MNHNS and CDR2 SASEGT. This CDR3 reads CASSARGLFSYEQYF. Here the CDR3 DNA reads TGTGCCAGCAGTGCTAGGGGACTCTTCTCCTACGAGCAGTACTTC.

This clonotype occurred many times. This sequence joins TRBV27 and TRBJ1-1; D is possibly TRBD1 (5 bases). CDR1 is MNHEY, CDR2 SMNVEV, per germline (reference sequence). The CDR3 is 13 residues long. As DNA, the CDR3 is TGTACGACCCTGGGGGGGGAAGGCGAATCAGCTTTCTTT. Protein sequence: CTTLGGEGESAFF.

This clonotype turned up a few times. The chain is built from TRBV28 and TRBJ2-7; D is uncertain. V lost 4 bases and J 4 bases, leaving 8 bases between the germline ends. Per the germline V gene, CDR1 is MDHEN and CDR2 is SYDVKM. This CDR3 comprises 12 residues. In DNA, the CDR3 is TGTGCCAGCAGTTATGGGTTTTACGAGCAGTACTTC. Protein: CASSYGFYEQYF.

About this clonotype: A junction end diverges from the germline sequence, so it may reflect a read error. The rearrangement links TRBV12-3 or TRBV12-4 to TRBJ2-7; 9 bases line up with TRBD1. The CDR3 is 12 amino acids. The DNA for the CDR3 is TGTGCCAGCAGGTTAGGACAAGGACAGGGGAACTTC. Translated: CASRLGQGQGNF.

This clonotype was observed many times. The V gene is TRBV5-1, the J gene TRBJ2-2; unclear D gene. The CDR3 has 13 residues. CDR1 is SGHRS and CDR2 is YFSETQ in the germline V gene. Trimming stripped 5 bases from V and 11 bases from J, with 16 bases between. The CDR3 reads CASRPAPPAELFF. The CDR3 DNA reads TGCGCCAGCAGGCCAGCCCCACCGGCCGAGCTGTTTTTT.

In its sample, this clonotype was seen a few times. J is TRBJ1-6 and V is TRBV7-2; TRBD1 is a possible D gene (5 bases). The V end was cut by 4 bases, the J end by 0 bases, with 25 bases between. This CDR3 spans 21 amino acids. Germline assignment: CDR1 SGHTA and CDR2 FQGNSA. In DNA form, the CDR3 reads TGTGCCAGCAGCTCAGCGTTCCTCGACAGAGCCCATCTCTCCTATAATTCACCCCTCCACTTT. As protein: CASSSAFLDRAHLSYNSPLHF.

This rearrangement joins TRBV24-1 to TRBJ2-1; the D gene is possibly TRBD2 (6 bases). The germline V gene encodes CDR1 KGHDR and CDR2 SFDVKD. Trimming shortened V by 2 bases and J by 5 bases, and 12 bases separated the two germline ends. The CDR3 consists of 15 residues. This CDR3 is CATSDSRLGDNEQFF. The CDR3 coding sequence is TGTGCCACCAGTGATTCCCGACTAGGGGACAATGAGCAGTTCTTC.